One sample yielded the 19 T cell receptor beta chains listed below, sequenced in a study of blood T cell repertoires in COVID-19. Only in-frame clones appear in the TCRdb table, and some are missing; sequencing was by immunoSEQ multiplex PCR. The table lists about 270,000 clones, roughly 85% of them singletons, with 3.1% in the top ten. The specimen was peripheral blood. Every receptor here comes from a young woman with acute or convalescent COVID-19.

The genes are TRBV7-9 and TRBJ1-1, with D possibly being TRBD1 (6 bases). V shed 5 bases and J shed 0 bases, with 10 bases lying between them. Germline lookup yields CDR1 SEHNR and CDR2 FQNEAQ (reference sequence). CDR3 size: 14 residues. CDR3 amino acids: CASSPGQMNTEAFF. The CDR3 nucleotides read TGTGCCAGCAGCCCCGGACAGATGAACACTGAAGCTTTCTTT.

In DNA, the CDR3 is TGTGCCAGCAGCACCTGGGGGGGGAACACTGAAGCTTTCTTT. This gives the protein CASSTWGGNTEAFF. The chain carries TRBV7-8 and TRBJ1-1, with D maybe TRBD1 (5 bases). V shed 5 bases and J shed 1 base, with 11 bases lying between them. This CDR3 spans 14 amino acids. Germline CDR1 SGHVS, CDR2 FQNEAQ.

This chain joins TRBV11-2 and TRBJ2-7, with TRBD2 matching 10 bases. This CDR3 comprises 15 residues. Trimming took 5 bases from V and 3 from J; bases not matched to a gene: 7. Looked up from germline, CDR1 is SGHAT and CDR2 is FQNNGV. DNA of the CDR3: TGTGCCAGCAGCCCTAGCGGGAGAGGGGTCTACGAGCAGTACTTC. It translates to CASSPSGRGVYEQYF.

The sample holds one count of this clone. The sample contains more than one DNA sequence encoding this CDR3. V and J are TRBV28 and TRBJ2-1, with D uncertain. The V end lost 5 bases, the J end lost 0 bases, and 14 bases lay between the germline ends. In germline, CDR1 is MDHEN, CDR2 SYDVKM. There are 16 residues in the CDR3. The CDR3 sequence: CASSPPRVGSYNEQFF. CDR3 sequence (DNA): TGTGCCAGCAGTCCCCCTCGGGTCGGCTCCTACAATGAGCAGTTCTTC.

This clone turned up a few times. The chain employs TRBV11-3 and TRBJ2-1; 8 nucleotides line up with TRBD1. Germline CDR1 and CDR2: SGHNT and YENEEA. The V segment lost 4 bases and the J segment 3 bases; nucleotides outside the gene matches: 5. The CDR3 runs to 15 residues. CDR3 coding DNA: TGTGCCAGCAGCTACGGACAGGGCGACTACAATGAGCAGTTCTTC. This codes for CASSYGQGDYNEQFF.

This chain joins TRBV28 and TRBJ2-7; TRBD2 might be the D (5 bases). The CDR3 spans 17 residues. Germline CDR1 MDHEN, CDR2 SYDVKM. V was shortened by 4 bases and J by 2 bases, with 21 bases between the two germline ends. Here the CDR3 reads CASSYSPITSTAYEQYF. CDR3 DNA sequence: TGTGCCAGCAGTTACTCCCCGATAACTAGTACAGCCTACGAGCAGTACTTC.

A single count supports this clone. The V gene is TRBV5-1, the J gene TRBJ2-5; possibly TRBD1 for D (7 bases). V lost 4 bases and J 7 bases, leaving 17 bases between the germline ends. The CDR3 runs to 14 residues. Germline CDR1 is SGHRS and CDR2 is YFSETQ. This CDR3 is CASSGGTDRGTQYF. The CDR3 DNA follows: TGCGCCAGCAGCGGGGGGACAGATCGAGGGACCCAGTACTTC.

This sequence joins TRBV4-3 and TRBJ1-5; tentatively, D is TRBD1 (5 bases). The germline V gene has CDR1 LGHNA and CDR2 YSLEER. Trimming took 0 bases from V and 5 from J, leaving 11 bases between them. CDR3 length: 15 amino acids. The CDR3 DNA reads as TGCGCCAGCAGCCAAGATGCTGGGGGGGATCAGCCCCAGCATTTT. Protein: CASSQDAGGDQPQHF.

V gene TRBV18 combines with J gene TRBJ2-6, with TRBD2 matching 15 bases. Germline V gives CDR1 KGHSH, CDR2 LQKENI. The V gene end was trimmed by 7 bases and the J gene end by 5 bases; junction bases not matched to a gene: 3. CDR3 length: 16 amino acids. This CDR3 is CASWGLAGGRANVLTF. For the CDR3, the DNA is TGTGCCAGCTGGGGACTAGCGGGAGGACGGGCCAACGTCCTGACTTTC.

The CDR3 DNA is TGTGCCAGCAGTAGACAAATAGCCGGGACTACGTCCAATGAGCAGTTCTTC. Encoded protein: CASSRQIAGTTSNEQFF. V usage is TRBV6-2 or TRBV6-3 and J usage is TRBJ2-1; 7 bases are a match to TRBD2. The CDR3 runs 17 residues. The germline CDR1 and CDR2 sequences are MNHEY and SVGEGT. The junction had 16 bases not matched to a gene; V was cut back by 5 bases and J by 6 bases.

The sample holds one count of this clone. V is TRBV14 and J is TRBJ2-7; 9 nucleotides align to TRBD1. The CDR3 consists of 15 residues. Germline CDR1 reads SGHDN; CDR2 reads FVKESK. The V segment lost 5 bases and the J segment 3 bases; nucleotides outside the gene matches: 8. CDR3: CASSTRTGAGYEQYF. The CDR3 nucleotides are TGTGCCAGCAGCACCCGGACAGGGGCGGGCTACGAGCAGTACTTC.

V gene TRBV30 combines with J gene TRBJ1-2; D gene unclear. CDR3 size: 12 residues. The ends were cut back, 3 bases at V and 4 bases at J, with 9 bases in the middle. The germline gives CDR1 GTSNPN, CDR2 SVGIG (reference sequence). The CDR3 coding sequence is TGTGCCTGGAGATTGAGTGCCTATGGCTACACCTTC. Its protein is CAWRLSAYGYTF.

This sequence joins TRBV4-3 and TRBJ1-4; no definite D call. Germline V gives CDR1 LGHNA, CDR2 YSLEER. V gave up 5 bases and J gave up 0 bases, with 16 bases separating them. CDR3 size: 17 residues. CDR3 residues: CASSVGTATATNEKLFF. The CDR3 DNA is TGCGCCAGCAGCGTGGGTACCGCGACTGCAACTAATGAAAAACTGTTTTTT.

The V call is TRBV6-1, the J call TRBJ1-5; D is perhaps TRBD1 (5 bases). The CDR3 is 15 amino acids. With 1 base removed from V and 7 bases from J, the gap between germline ends came to 14 bases. Germline V lookup: CDR1 MNHNS, CDR2 SASEGT. As DNA, the CDR3 is TGTGCCAGCAGTGAAGGGGAAGGGTACAGGCAGCCCCAGCATTTT. Amino acid sequence: CASSEGEGYRQPQHF.

This chain uses TRBV30 with TRBJ2-3; D gene uncertain. CDR3 length: 12 amino acids. V was pared by 1 base and J by 1 base, with 3 bases between. The germline CDR1 and CDR2 sequences are GTSNPN and SVGIG (reference sequence). The CDR3 protein is CAWSAGTDTQYF. Written as DNA, the CDR3 is TGTGCCTGGAGTGCAGGCACAGATACGCAGTATTTT. The variable domain in full, with the rest retrieved from reference TRBV30 and TRBJ2-3, is SQTIHQWPATLVQPVGSPLSLECTVEGTSNPNLYWYRQAAGRGLQLLFYSVGIGQISSEVPQNLSASRPQDRQFILSSKKLLLSDSGFYLCAWSAGTDTQYFGPGTRLTVL.

The chain links TRBV13 to TRBJ2-2; 9 bases are a match to TRBD1. Trimming took 3 bases from V and 6 from J; bases not matched to a gene: 5. The CDR3 is made up of 15 amino acids. Per the germline V gene, CDR1 is PRHDT and CDR2 is FYEKMQ (reference sequence). DNA for the CDR3: TGTGCCAGCAGCTTTGACAGGGGGAGAGCCGGGGAGCTGTTTTTT. Protein product: CASSFDRGRAGELFF.

The chain links TRBV19 to TRBJ1-1, with D maybe TRBD1 (6 bases). This CDR3 has 14 amino acids. Germline CDR1 is LNHDA and CDR2 is SQIVND (reference sequence). The ends were cut back, 5 bases at V and 5 bases at J, with 15 bases in the middle. DNA of the CDR3: TGTGCCAGTAGTCGATGGGGGGGCGGAACTGAAGCTTTCTTT. As protein: CASSRWGGGTEAFF.

The genes are TRBV27 and TRBJ2-1; 12 bases line up with TRBD2. J lost 7 bases, V lost 4 bases, and 20 bases had no gene match. The germline V gene encodes CDR1 MNHEY and CDR2 SMNVEV (reference sequence). This CDR3 region has 20 residues. CDR3 DNA: TGTGCCAGCAGTTCCAACAGCCGCGGACTAGCGGGACGCTTTAGAAATGAGCAGTTCTTC. Translating it yields CASSSNSRGLAGRFRNEQFF.

The gene calls are TRBV12-2 and TRBJ1-4; the table's D call, TRBD1, was not checked against the DNA. TRBV12-2 is described as a pseudogene. The CDR3 spans 17 residues. CDR3 bases: TGTGCAAGTCGCTCAGGGACAGCAGACACAACTAATGAAAAACTGTTTTTT. Translated, it gives CASRSGTADTTNEKLFF.